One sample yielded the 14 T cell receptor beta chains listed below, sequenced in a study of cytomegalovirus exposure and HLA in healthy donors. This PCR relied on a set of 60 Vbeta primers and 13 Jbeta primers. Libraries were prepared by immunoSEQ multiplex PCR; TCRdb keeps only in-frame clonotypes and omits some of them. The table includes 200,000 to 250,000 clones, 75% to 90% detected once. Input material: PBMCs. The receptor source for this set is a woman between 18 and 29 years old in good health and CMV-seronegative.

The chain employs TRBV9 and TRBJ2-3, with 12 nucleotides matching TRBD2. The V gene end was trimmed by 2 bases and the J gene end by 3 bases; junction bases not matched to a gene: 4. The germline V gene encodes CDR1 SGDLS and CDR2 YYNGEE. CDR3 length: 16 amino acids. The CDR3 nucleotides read TGTGCCAGCAGCGTGGCTAGCGGGGGGGAAACAGATACGCAGTATTTT. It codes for CASSVASGGETDTQYF.

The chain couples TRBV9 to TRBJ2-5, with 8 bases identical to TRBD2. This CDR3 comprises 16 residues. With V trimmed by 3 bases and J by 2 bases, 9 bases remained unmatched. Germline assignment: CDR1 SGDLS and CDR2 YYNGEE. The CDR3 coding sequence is TGTGCCAGCAGCGCATTCGGGGGGGCCGGACAAGAGACCCAGTACTTC. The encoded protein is CASSAFGGAGQETQYF. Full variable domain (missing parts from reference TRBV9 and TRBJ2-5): DSGVTQTPKHLITATGQRVTLRCSPRSGDLSVYWYQQSLDQGLQFLIQYYNGEERAKGNILERFSAQQFPDLHSELNLSSLELGDSALYFCASSAFGGAGQETQYFGPGTRLLVL.

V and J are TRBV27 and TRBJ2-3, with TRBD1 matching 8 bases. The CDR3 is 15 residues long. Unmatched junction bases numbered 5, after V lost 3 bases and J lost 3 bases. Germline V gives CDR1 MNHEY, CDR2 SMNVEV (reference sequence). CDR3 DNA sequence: TGTGCCAGCAGTTTCGGACAGGGTGTGACAGATACGCAGTATTTT. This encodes CASSFGQGVTDTQYF.

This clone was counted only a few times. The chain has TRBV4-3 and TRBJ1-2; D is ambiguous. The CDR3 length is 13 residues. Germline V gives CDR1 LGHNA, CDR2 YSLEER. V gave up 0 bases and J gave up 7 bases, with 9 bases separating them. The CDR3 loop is CASSQDGGSGYTF. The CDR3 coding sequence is TGCGCCAGCAGCCAAGATGGAGGGTCTGGCTACACCTTC.

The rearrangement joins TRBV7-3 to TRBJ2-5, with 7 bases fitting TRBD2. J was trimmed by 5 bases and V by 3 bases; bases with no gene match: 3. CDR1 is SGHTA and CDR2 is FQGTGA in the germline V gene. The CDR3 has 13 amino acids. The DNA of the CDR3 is TGTGCCAGCAGCTTGGGGGGGAGGGAGACCCAGTACTTC. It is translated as CASSLGGRETQYF.

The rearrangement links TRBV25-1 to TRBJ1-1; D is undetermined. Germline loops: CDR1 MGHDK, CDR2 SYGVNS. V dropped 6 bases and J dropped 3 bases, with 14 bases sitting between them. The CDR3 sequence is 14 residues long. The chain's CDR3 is CASRPSQWHTEAFF. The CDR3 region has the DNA TGTGCCAGCAGGCCGTCCCAATGGCACACTGAAGCTTTCTTT.

The CDR3, as DNA: TGTGCCAGCAGTTTTTTTTTGGGACAGGCTTACGAGCAGTACTTC. This sequence encodes CASSFFLGQAYEQYF. The chain recombines TRBV27 with TRBJ2-7, with 8 bases matching TRBD1. Germline V lookup: CDR1 MNHEY, CDR2 SMNVEV (reference sequence). The CDR3 has 15 amino acids. The trim removed 3 bases at V and 4 bases at J, leaving 8 bases unmatched.

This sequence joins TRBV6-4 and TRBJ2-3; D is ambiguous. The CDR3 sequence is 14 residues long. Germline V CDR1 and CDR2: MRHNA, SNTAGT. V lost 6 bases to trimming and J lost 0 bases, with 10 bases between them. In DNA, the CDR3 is TGTGCCAGCAGGGCGGCGGCGAGCACAGATACGCAGTATTTT. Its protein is CASRAAASTDTQYF.

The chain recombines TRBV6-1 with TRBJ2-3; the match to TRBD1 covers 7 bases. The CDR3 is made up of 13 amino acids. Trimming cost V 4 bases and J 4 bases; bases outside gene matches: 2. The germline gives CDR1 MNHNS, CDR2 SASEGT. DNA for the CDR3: TGTGCCAGCAGTGCACAGGGGCCAGATACGCAGTATTTT. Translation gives CASSAQGPDTQYF.

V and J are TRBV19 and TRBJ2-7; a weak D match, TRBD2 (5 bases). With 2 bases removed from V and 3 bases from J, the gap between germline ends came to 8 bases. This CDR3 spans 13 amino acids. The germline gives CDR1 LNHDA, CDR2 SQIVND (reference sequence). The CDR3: CASSITGNYEQYF. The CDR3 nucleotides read TGTGCCAGTAGTATAACGGGAAACTACGAGCAGTACTTC.

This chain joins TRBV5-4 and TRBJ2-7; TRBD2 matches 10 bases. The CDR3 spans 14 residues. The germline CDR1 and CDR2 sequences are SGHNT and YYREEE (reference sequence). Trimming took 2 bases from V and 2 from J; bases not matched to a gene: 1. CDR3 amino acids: CASSFGLAAYEQYF. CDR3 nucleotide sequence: TGTGCCAGCAGCTTCGGACTAGCGGCCTACGAGCAGTACTTC.

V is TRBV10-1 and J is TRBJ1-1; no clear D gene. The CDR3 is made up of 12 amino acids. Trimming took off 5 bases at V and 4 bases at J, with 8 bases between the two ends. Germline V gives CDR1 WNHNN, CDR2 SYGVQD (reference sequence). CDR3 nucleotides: TGCGCCAGCAGTCCAGGTGGCACTGAAGCTTTCTTT. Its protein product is CASSPGGTEAFF.

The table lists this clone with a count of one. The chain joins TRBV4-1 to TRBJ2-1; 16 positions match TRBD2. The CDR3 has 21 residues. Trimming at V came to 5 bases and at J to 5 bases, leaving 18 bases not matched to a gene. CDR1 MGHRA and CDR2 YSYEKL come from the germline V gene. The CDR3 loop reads CASSFGQRPGLAGGRNNEQFF. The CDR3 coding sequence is TGCGCCAGCAGCTTTGGCCAAAGACCGGGACTAGCGGGAGGGCGAAACAATGAGCAGTTCTTC.

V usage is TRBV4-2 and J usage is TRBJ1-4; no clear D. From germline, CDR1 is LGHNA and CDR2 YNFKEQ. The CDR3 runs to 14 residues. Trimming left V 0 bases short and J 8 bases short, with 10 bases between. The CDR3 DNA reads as TGTGCCAGCAGCCAAGAGTCGTTCGAGGAAAAACTGTTTTTT. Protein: CASSQESFEEKLFF.